The clone carrying this TCR beta chain was found a few times. Its antigen remains unknown. TCRdb redid the calling of the RT-PCR reads with MiXCR, one entry per CDR3 protein. The top ten clones hold around 7.6% of a sample with roughly 710,000 distinct CDR3 sequences, 14% of them seen once. CDR3 length: 15 residues. Deletions cut 4 bases from V and 9 bases from J, with 19 bases between. The entry originates in a study of response to subunit inactivated influenza vaccine. The study, taken as a whole, reports: The authors offered the suggestion that each seasonal influenza vaccination recruits few new T cells.

The V and J genes are TRBV12-3 or TRBV12-4 and TRBJ2-1; D is perhaps TRBD2 (7 bases). The receptor's source is a man aged 50 to 60 who received an inactivated influenza vaccine. The sample here was PBMCs from blood, taken around 15 days before vaccination. The CDR3 nucleotides are TGTGCCAGCAGTTGGGGGGGCGACCTCGGGGGTGAGCAGTTCTTC. Translating gives CASSWGGDLGGEQFF.